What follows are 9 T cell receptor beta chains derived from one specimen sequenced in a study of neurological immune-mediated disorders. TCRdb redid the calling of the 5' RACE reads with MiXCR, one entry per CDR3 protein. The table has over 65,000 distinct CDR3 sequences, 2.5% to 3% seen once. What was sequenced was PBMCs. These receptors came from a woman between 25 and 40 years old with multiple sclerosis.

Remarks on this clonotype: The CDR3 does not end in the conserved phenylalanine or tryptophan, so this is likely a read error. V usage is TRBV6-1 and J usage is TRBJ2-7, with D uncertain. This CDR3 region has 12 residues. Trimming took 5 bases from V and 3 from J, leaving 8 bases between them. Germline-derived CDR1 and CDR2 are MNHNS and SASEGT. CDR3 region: CASSHQVYEQYN. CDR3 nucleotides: TGTGCCAGCAGTCACCAGGTCTACGAGCAGTACAAC.

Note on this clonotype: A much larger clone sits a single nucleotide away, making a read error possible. The CDR3 loop is CSERTSGGYEQYF. In DNA form, the CDR3 reads TGCAGTGAAAGGACTAGCGGGGGTTACGAGCAGTACTTC. The chain employs TRBV20-1 and TRBJ2-7; 13 bases are shared with TRBD2. The CDR3 sequence is 13 residues long. V lost 7 bases and J lost 4; bases outside the gene matches: 4. Germline CDR1 reads DFQATT; CDR2 reads SNEGSKA (reference sequence).

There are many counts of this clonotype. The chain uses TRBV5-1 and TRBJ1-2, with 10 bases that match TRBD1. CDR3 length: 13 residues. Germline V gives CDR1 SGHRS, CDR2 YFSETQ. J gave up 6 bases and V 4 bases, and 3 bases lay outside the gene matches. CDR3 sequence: CASSKGQGNGYTF. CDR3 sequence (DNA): TGCGCCAGCAGCAAGGGACAGGGGAATGGCTACACCTTC.

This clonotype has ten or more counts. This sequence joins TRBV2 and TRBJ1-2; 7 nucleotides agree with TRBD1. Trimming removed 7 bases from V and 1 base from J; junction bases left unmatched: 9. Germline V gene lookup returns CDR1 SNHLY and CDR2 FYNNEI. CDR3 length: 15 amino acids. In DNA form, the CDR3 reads TGTGCCAGCATTGGAATAGGGGGCTTTAACTATGGCTACACCTTC. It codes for CASIGIGGFNYGYTF.

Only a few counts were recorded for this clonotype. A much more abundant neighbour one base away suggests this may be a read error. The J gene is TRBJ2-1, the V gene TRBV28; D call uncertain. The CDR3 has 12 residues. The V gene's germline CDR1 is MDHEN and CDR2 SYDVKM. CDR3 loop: CASSLIKNAQFF. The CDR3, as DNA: TGTGCCAGCAGTTTAATAAAGAATGCGCAGTTCTTC.

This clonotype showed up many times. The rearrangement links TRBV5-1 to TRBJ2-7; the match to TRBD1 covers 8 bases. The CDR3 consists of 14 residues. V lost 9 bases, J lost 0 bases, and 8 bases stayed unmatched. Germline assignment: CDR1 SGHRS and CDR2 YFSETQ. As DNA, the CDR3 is TGCGCCAACCCGACAGGGGCCAACTCCTACGAGCAGTACTTC. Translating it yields CANPTGANSYEQYF.

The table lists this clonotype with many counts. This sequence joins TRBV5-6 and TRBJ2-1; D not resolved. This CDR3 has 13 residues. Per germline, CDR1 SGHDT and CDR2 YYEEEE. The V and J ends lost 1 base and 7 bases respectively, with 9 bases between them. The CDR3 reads CASSLSLGNEQFF. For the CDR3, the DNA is TGTGCCAGCAGCTTGTCGCTGGGGAATGAGCAGTTCTTC.

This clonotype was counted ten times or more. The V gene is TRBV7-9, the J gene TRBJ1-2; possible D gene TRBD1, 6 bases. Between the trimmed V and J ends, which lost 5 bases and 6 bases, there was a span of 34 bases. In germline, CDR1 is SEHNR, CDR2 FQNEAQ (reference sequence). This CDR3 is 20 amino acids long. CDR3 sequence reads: CASSPFSLYGGAGLLDGYTF. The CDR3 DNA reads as TGTGCCAGCAGCCCCTTTAGTTTGTATGGGGGGGCCGGTCTTCTCGATGGCTACACCTTC.

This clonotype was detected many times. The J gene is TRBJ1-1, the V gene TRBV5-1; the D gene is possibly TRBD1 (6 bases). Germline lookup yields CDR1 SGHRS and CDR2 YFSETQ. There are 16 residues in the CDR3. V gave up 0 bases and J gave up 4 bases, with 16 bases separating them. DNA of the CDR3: TGCGCCAGCAGCTTGGAAGTTGGGACACTGGGCACTGAAGCTTTCTTT. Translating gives CASSLEVGTLGTEAFF.